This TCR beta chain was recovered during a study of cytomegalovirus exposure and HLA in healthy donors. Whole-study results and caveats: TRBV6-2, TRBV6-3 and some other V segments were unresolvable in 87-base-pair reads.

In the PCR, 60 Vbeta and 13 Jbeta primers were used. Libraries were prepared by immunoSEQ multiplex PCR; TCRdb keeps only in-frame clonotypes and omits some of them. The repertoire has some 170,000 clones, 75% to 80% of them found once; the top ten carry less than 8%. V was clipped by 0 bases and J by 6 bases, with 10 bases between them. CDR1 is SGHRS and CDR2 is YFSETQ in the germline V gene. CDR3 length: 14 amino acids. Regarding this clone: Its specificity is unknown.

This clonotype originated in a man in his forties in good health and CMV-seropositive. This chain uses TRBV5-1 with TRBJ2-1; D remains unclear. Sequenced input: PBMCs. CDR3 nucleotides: TGCGCCAGCAGCTTGGTGTCCAACAGCAATGAGCAGTTCTTC. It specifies CASSLVSNSNEQFF.